The TCR beta chain described here comes from a study of neurological immune-mediated disorders. Time point defined: longitudinal time-point 2. Unsorted libraries were generated from 2 million PBMCs held at -80 degrees C. This clonotype was recorded at least ten times. CDR1 MNHEY and CDR2 SVGEGT come from the germline V gene. This CDR3 comprises 14 residues. Trimming removed 6 bases at V and 8 bases at J, with 14 bases between. The authors made cDNA by 5'RACE with 10-nucleotide random UMIs. A single record per CDR3 protein comes from TCRdb applying MiXCR to the 5' RACE reads. This sample yields tens of thousands of distinct CDR3 sequences, of which almost 6% are seen a single time; 7.9% belongs to the top ten.

The TCR comes from a woman between 55 and 75 years old with multiple sclerosis. The chain uses TRBV6-2 or TRBV6-3 and TRBJ1-6; D is uncertain. The sequencing input was PBMCs. The CDR3 spells CASRPSTLDSPLHF. The DNA for the CDR3 is TGTGCCAGCAGACCCTCGACTCTAGATTCACCCCTCCACTTT.